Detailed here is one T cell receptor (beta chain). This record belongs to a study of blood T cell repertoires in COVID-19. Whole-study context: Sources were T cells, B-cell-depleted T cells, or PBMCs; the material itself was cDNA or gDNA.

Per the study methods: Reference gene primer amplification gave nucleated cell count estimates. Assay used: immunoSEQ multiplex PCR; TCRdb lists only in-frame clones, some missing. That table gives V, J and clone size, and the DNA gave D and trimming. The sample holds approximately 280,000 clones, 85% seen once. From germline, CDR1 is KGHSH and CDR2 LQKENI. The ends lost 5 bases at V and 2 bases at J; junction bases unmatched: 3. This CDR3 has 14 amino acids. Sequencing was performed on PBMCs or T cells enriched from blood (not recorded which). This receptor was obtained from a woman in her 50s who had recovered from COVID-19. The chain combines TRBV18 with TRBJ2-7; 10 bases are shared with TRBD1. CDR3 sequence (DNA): TGTGCCAGCTCAACAGGGACAGGGGCCTACGAGCAGTACTTC. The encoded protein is CASSTGTGAYEQYF.